The sequence of this TCR beta chain was determined in a study of blood T cell repertoires in COVID-19. Study-wide background: Acute and convalescent COVID-19 specimens originated in the United States, Italy and Spain. Sample material is recorded as cDNA or gDNA derived from T cells, B-cell-depleted T cells, or PBMCs.

Living in under 30 US areas, the participants were between roughly 18 and 95 years of age. Assignment of participants to cohorts was predicated upon participant-reported clinical history. TCRdb's copy holds only in-frame clones and misses some; the assay was immunoSEQ multiplex PCR. The repertoire consists of 200,000 to 250,000 clones, with approximately 90% occurring once and the leading ten covering about 1.7%. CDR1 and CDR2 (germline): MNHEY, SVGAGI. V shed 0 bases and J shed 7 bases, with 12 bases lying between them. The CDR3 has 14 residues. The sample taken for sequencing was PBMCs or T cells enriched from blood (not recorded which). The chain has TRBV6-5 and TRBJ1-2; D gene ambiguous. The sequence derives from a man aged 35 to 55 who had recovered from COVID-19. The CDR3 region has the DNA TGTGCCAGCAGTTACTCGGGCCAACTGCTTGGCTACACCTTC. Protein product: CASSYSGQLLGYTF.